One and the same sample provided the 32 T cell receptor beta chains below, sequenced in a study of PD-1 blockade in classical Hodgkin lymphoma. Exposure to brentuximab vedotin varied, and each patient had relapsed following autologous stem cell transplantation. The assay was immunoSEQ multiplex PCR, and TCRdb's table has in-frame clones only and misses some. The sample yields some 23,000 clones, roughly 78% seen once. Sequencing used peripheral blood mononuclear cells (PBMCs), obtained before the second cycle of nivolumab. The receptors come from a human donor with classical Hodgkin lymphoma.

J is TRBJ2-3 and V is TRBV9; D unclear. V lost 3 bases and J 5 bases, leaving 4 bases between the germline ends. This CDR3 is 11 amino acids long. Per germline, CDR1 SGDLS and CDR2 YYNGEE. Here the CDR3 reads CASSARDTQYF. The CDR3 nucleotides read TGTGCCAGCAGCGCTAGAGATACGCAGTATTTT.

The rearrangement joins TRBV18 to TRBJ2-4; D might be TRBD1 (6 bases). Germline-derived CDR1 and CDR2 are KGHSH and LQKENI. V lost 3 bases, J lost 8 bases, and 14 bases lay in between. This CDR3 region has 14 residues. The CDR3 DNA is TGTGCCAGCTCACCGGACAGCTCTCAGGACATTCAGTACTTC. Encoded protein: CASSPDSSQDIQYF.

The chain couples TRBV6-1 to TRBJ1-3; possible D gene TRBD1, 5 bases. V was pared by 0 bases and J by 4 bases, with 10 bases between. The CDR3 consists of 15 residues. Germline lookup yields CDR1 MNHNS and CDR2 SASEGT. In DNA, the CDR3 is TGTGCCAGCAGTGAAGCAGGTACAGGCGGAAACACCATATATTTT. This translates into CASSEAGTGGNTIYF.

This clone was detected only a few times. The V call is TRBV18, the J call TRBJ2-3; no clear D gene. V was pared by 2 bases and J by 4 bases, with 10 bases between. Looked up from germline, CDR1 is KGHSH and CDR2 is LQKENI. CDR3 length: 14 residues. Here the CDR3 DNA reads TGTGCCAGCTCACCAGAATCTTCGGCAGATACGCAGTATTTT. It codes for CASSPESSADTQYF.

The V call is TRBV5-6, the J call TRBJ2-7; D not certain. Germline V gene sequence: CDR1 SGHDT, CDR2 YYEEEE. There are 13 residues in the CDR3. The ends were cut back, 2 bases at V and 6 bases at J, with 12 bases in the middle. CDR3 DNA sequence: TGTGCCAGCAGCTTTGGGGATTCCGGCGAGCAGTACGTC. This codes for CASSFGDSGEQYV.

This clone has a handful of counts. The chain employs TRBV28 and TRBJ1-1; tentatively, D is TRBD1 (6 bases). The germline CDR1 and CDR2 sequences are MDHEN and SYDVKM. This CDR3 is built from 13 residues. V was pared by 5 bases and J by 8 bases, with 15 bases between. The CDR3 sequence: CASSPVQQGEAFF. CDR3 DNA: TGTGCCAGCAGTCCCGTGCAACAGGGAGAAGCTTTCTTT.

The V gene is TRBV28, the J gene TRBJ1-2; 7 nucleotides line up with TRBD1. CDR1 and CDR2 (germline): MDHEN, SYDVKM. J gave up 8 bases and V 2 bases, and 5 bases lay outside the gene matches. The length of the CDR3 is 13 residues. Here the CDR3 DNA reads TGTGCCAGCAGTTTACTTCAGGGGGACGGCTACACCTTC. Protein product: CASSLLQGDGYTF.

This chain uses TRBV7-2 with TRBJ2-1; the match to TRBD2 covers 14 bases. Unmatched junction bases numbered 2, after V lost 4 bases and J lost 6 bases. This CDR3 is 15 amino acids long. Germline values: CDR1 SGHTA, CDR2 FQGNSA. CDR3 residues: CASSWTSGRSNEQFF. Written as DNA, the CDR3 is TGTGCCAGCAGCTGGACTAGCGGGAGGAGCAATGAGCAGTTCTTC.

This rearrangement joins TRBV27 to TRBJ1-6; D gene ambiguous. Germline CDR1 MNHEY, CDR2 SMNVEV (reference sequence). The ends were cut back, 2 bases at V and 5 bases at J, with 7 bases in the middle. The CDR3 runs 14 residues. The CDR3 DNA is TGTGCCAGCAGTTTAGGTGTGAATAATTCACCCCTCCACTTT. Encoded protein: CASSLGVNNSPLHF.

The chain links TRBV6-1 to TRBJ2-5; 15 bases match TRBD2. Germline V gene sequence: CDR1 MNHNS, CDR2 SASEGT. The CDR3 totals 17 residues. Trimming at V came to 4 bases and at J to 4 bases, leaving 7 bases not matched to a gene. The CDR3 nucleotides read TGTGCCAGCAGTGCCCGGACTAGCGGGAGGGATCGAGAGACCCAGTACTTC. This codes for CASSARTSGRDRETQYF.

The chain couples TRBV29-1 to TRBJ2-3; D is uncertain. The germline V gene encodes CDR1 SQVTM and CDR2 ANQGSEA. Trimming stripped 4 bases from V and 10 bases from J, with 15 bases between. CDR3 length: 12 amino acids. The CDR3 is CSVASGSHAQYF. CDR3 in DNA: TGCAGCGTTGCTTCTGGGTCGCACGCGCAGTATTTT.

This chain joins TRBV6-5 and TRBJ2-7; D is possibly TRBD1 (6 bases). The V end was cut by 5 bases, the J end by 3 bases, with 14 bases between. The CDR3 has 14 amino acids. Germline V CDR1 and CDR2: MNHEY, SVGAGI. This CDR3 is CASSPSGQLYEQYF. CDR3 bases: TGTGCCAGCAGTCCGAGCGGACAGCTCTACGAGCAGTACTTC.

V is TRBV15 and J is TRBJ2-1; 10 bases fit TRBD2. Looked up from germline, CDR1 is LNHNV and CDR2 is YYDKDF (reference sequence). The V and J ends lost 3 bases and 7 bases, in that order; junction bases with no gene match: 9. The CDR3 is 16 residues long. CDR3 protein: CATSRGPSGGANEQFF. The CDR3 DNA follows: TGTGCCACCAGCAGGGGTCCCAGCGGGGGGGCGAATGAGCAGTTCTTC.

The chain is built from TRBV2 and TRBJ2-1, with a tentative D call TRBD2 (7 bases). CDR3 length: 15 residues. V lost 3 bases and J 6 bases, leaving 15 bases between the germline ends. Germline V gives CDR1 SNHLY, CDR2 FYNNEI. The CDR3 loop reads CASSDDRGAVNEQFF. Here the CDR3 DNA reads TGTGCCAGCAGTGACGATCGGGGGGCAGTCAATGAGCAGTTCTTC.

This CDR3 reads CASSIDNPPGGSEQYF. DNA for the CDR3: TGTGCCAGTAGTATAGATAACCCCCCGGGGGGTAGCGAGCAGTACTTC. The chain carries TRBV19 and TRBJ2-7; 7 positions match TRBD2. The germline gives CDR1 LNHDA, CDR2 SQIVND (reference sequence). The ends lost 0 bases at V and 6 bases at J; junction bases unmatched: 11. The CDR3 has 16 amino acids.

J is TRBJ1-1 and V is TRBV18; no clear D. Germline V lookup: CDR1 KGHSH, CDR2 LQKENI. V was clipped by 3 bases and J by 1 base, with 9 bases between them. This CDR3 comprises 14 residues. The CDR3 loop is CASSPWAANTEAFF. The DNA for the CDR3 is TGTGCCAGCTCACCCTGGGCAGCGAACACTGAAGCTTTCTTT.

The chain uses TRBV9 and TRBJ2-5; D remains ambiguous. Trimming cost V 0 bases and J 2 bases, with 8 bases left between them. Per the germline V gene, CDR1 is SGDLS and CDR2 is YYNGEE. The CDR3 totals 14 residues. The DNA for the CDR3 is TGTGCCAGCAGCGTAGGAGTTACTCAAGAGACCCAGTACTTC. Protein: CASSVGVTQETQYF.

The chain is built from TRBV28 and TRBJ2-3; 7 bases match TRBD1. The germline V gene encodes CDR1 MDHEN and CDR2 SYDVKM. The CDR3 runs 14 residues. Losses at the gene ends were 8 bases for V and 1 base for J; bases not matched to a gene: 6. The CDR3 sequence: CASGPTGGTDTQYF. For the CDR3, the DNA is TGTGCCAGCGGACCCACAGGGGGCACAGATACGCAGTATTTT.

The V and J genes are TRBV6-5 and TRBJ1-4; a weak D match, TRBD1 (5 bases). Trimming stripped 5 bases from V and 7 bases from J, with 8 bases between. The CDR3 is made up of 12 amino acids. Germline V lookup: CDR1 MNHEY, CDR2 SVGAGI. The CDR3 region has the DNA TGTGCCAGCAGTCGGGACCGTGAAAAACTGTTTTTT. Protein product: CASSRDREKLFF.

This clone was seen once. The rearrangement links TRBV9 to TRBJ2-3; 7 positions match TRBD1. Germline V gives CDR1 SGDLS, CDR2 YYNGEE. The CDR3 consists of 17 residues. The V and J ends lost 0 bases and 3 bases, in that order; junction bases with no gene match: 10. The CDR3 region is CASSVDAGGVFTDTQYF. DNA of the CDR3: TGTGCCAGCAGCGTAGATGCAGGGGGTGTTTTTACAGATACGCAGTATTTT.

This chain connects TRBV4-2 to TRBJ1-2; 7 nucleotides agree with TRBD1. The junction had 10 bases not matched to a gene; V was cut back by 4 bases and J by 5 bases. The CDR3 spans 15 residues. Germline V CDR1 and CDR2: LGHNA, YNFKEQ. In nucleotides, the CDR3 is TGTGCCAGCAGCCGAGCGACAGGGACCTTTTATGGCTACACCTTC. Protein product: CASSRATGTFYGYTF.

The rearrangement joins TRBV10-3 to TRBJ2-5; either TRBD1 or TRBD2 may supply D (5 bases each). In germline, CDR1 is ENHRY, CDR2 SYGVKD. V shed 1 base and J shed 2 bases, with 14 bases lying between them. This CDR3 has 16 residues. In DNA form, the CDR3 reads TGTGCCATCAGTGAGTACGAGGGGCGTTGGCAAGAGACCCAGTACTTC. Translation: CAISEYEGRWQETQYF.

V is TRBV18 and J is TRBJ2-2, with D possibly matching TRBD1 (6 bases). This CDR3 has 17 residues. V was trimmed by 0 bases and J by 5 bases, leaving 16 bases between them. CDR1 KGHSH and CDR2 LQKENI come from the germline V gene. This CDR3 is CASSPPAGASGTGELFF. The CDR3 coding sequence is TGTGCCAGCTCACCACCGGCAGGGGCGAGCGGAACCGGGGAGCTGTTTTTT.

J is TRBJ2-4 and V is TRBV7-2; D call uncertain. From germline, CDR1 is SGHTA and CDR2 FQGNSA. The CDR3 sequence is 17 residues long. Between the trimmed V and J ends, which lost 1 base and 0 bases, there was a span of 13 bases. CDR3 amino acids: CASSLGLAEVAKNIQYF. CDR3 nucleotides: TGTGCCAGCAGCTTAGGTTTAGCCGAGGTAGCCAAAAACATTCAGTACTTC.

The J gene is TRBJ2-7, the V gene TRBV2; D unclear. Trimming shortened V by 3 bases and J by 1 base, and 4 bases separated the two germline ends. This CDR3 spans 12 amino acids. Germline loops: CDR1 SNHLY, CDR2 FYNNEI. The CDR3 nucleotides are TGTGCCAGCAGTGACCCTTCCTACGAGCAGTACGTC. This encodes CASSDPSYEQYV.

The rearrangement joins TRBV11-2 to TRBJ2-7; D is undetermined. V was pared by 4 bases and J by 3 bases, with 10 bases between. Germline V CDR1 and CDR2: SGHAT, FQNNGV. This CDR3 is built from 13 residues. CDR3 in amino acids: CASSSNSLYEQYV. For the CDR3, the DNA is TGTGCCAGCAGCTCCAACAGCCTCTACGAGCAGTACGTC.

V and J are TRBV30 and TRBJ1-6; D call uncertain. The V and J ends lost 4 bases and 4 bases respectively, with 8 bases between them. Germline CDR1 and CDR2: GTSNPN and SVGIG (reference sequence). The CDR3 consists of 13 residues. The CDR3, as DNA: TGTGCCTGGACGTCCCAGTATAATTCACCCCTCCACTTT. Amino acid sequence: CAWTSQYNSPLHF.

J is TRBJ1-5 and V is TRBV7-2; D uncertain. The V gene's germline CDR1 is SGHTA and CDR2 FQGNSA. The V end lost 1 base, the J end lost 1 base, and 5 bases lay between the germline ends. CDR3 length: 14 residues. CDR3 residues: CASSLVGSNQPQHF. CDR3 coding DNA: TGTGCCAGCAGCTTAGTGGGGAGCAATCAGCCCCAGCATTTT.

This clone appeared a few times. The genes are TRBV19 and TRBJ1-6; a possible D gene is TRBD1 (5 bases). V lost 5 bases, J lost 7 bases, and 12 bases lay in between. Germline CDR1 is LNHDA and CDR2 is SQIVND (reference sequence). The CDR3 spans 14 residues. This CDR3 is CASSPGDGNSPLHF. CDR3 DNA: TGTGCCAGTAGTCCCGGGGACGGGAATTCACCCCTCCACTTT.

This sequence joins TRBV11-2 and TRBJ2-4; D may be TRBD1 or TRBD2 (6 bases each). Germline lookup yields CDR1 SGHAT and CDR2 FQNNGV. V shed 5 bases and J shed 1 base, with 12 bases lying between them. The CDR3 length is 15 residues. The CDR3 reads CASSVTGAAKNIQYF. In nucleotides, the CDR3 is TGTGCCAGCAGCGTGACGGGGGCGGCCAAAAACATTCAGTACTTC.

CDR3 nucleotides: TGTGCCAGCAGCTTAGCCTACCCCCTCCACAATGAGCAGTTCTTC. Translated: CASSLAYPLHNEQFF. The rearrangement joins TRBV11-2 to TRBJ2-1, with unresolved D. V was clipped by 1 base and J by 5 bases, with 12 bases between them. CDR1 and CDR2 from the germline V gene are SGHAT and FQNNGV. This CDR3 is 15 amino acids long.

The chain couples TRBV27 to TRBJ2-1; no clear D. From germline, CDR1 is MNHEY and CDR2 SMNVEV (reference sequence). Trimming shortened V by 6 bases and J by 2 bases, and 5 bases separated the two germline ends. This CDR3 has 12 residues. The CDR3: CASRTAYNEQFF. CDR3 nucleotide sequence: TGTGCCAGCAGGACGGCCTACAATGAGCAGTTCTTC.